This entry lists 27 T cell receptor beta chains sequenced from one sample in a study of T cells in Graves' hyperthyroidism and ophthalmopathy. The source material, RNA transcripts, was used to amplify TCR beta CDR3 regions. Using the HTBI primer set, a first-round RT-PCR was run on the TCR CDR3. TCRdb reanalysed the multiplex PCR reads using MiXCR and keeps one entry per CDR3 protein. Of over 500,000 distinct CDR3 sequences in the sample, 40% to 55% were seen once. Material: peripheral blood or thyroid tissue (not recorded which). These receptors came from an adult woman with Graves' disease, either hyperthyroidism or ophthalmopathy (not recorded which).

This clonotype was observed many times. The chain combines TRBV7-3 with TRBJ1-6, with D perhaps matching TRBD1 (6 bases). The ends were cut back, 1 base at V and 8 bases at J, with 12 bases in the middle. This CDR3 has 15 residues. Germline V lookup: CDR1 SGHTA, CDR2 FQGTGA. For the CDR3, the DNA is TGTGCCAGCAGCTTAATGGCAGGGGAGCATTCACCCCTCCACTTT. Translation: CASSLMAGEHSPLHF.

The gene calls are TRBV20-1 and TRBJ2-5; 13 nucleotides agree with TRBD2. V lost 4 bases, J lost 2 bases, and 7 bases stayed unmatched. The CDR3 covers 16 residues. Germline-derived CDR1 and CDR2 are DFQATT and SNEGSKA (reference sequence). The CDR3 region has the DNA TGCAGTGCTACACCGTGGGGACTAGCGGGACAAGAGACCCAGTACTTC. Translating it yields CSATPWGLAGQETQYF.

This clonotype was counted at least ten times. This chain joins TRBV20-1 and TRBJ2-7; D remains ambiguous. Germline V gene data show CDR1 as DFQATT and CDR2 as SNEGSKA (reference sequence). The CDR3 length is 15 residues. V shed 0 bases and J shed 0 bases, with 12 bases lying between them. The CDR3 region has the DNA TGCAGTGCTAGAGATCTGAGCAGGAGCTCCTACGAGCAGTACTTC. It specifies CSARDLSRSSYEQYF.

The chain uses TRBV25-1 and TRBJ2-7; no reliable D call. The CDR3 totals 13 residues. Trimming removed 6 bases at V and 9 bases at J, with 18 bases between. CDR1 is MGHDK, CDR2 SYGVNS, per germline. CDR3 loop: CASSPGPPLGQYF. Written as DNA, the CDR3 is TGTGCCAGCAGCCCCGGGCCACCTTTAGGGCAGTACTTC.

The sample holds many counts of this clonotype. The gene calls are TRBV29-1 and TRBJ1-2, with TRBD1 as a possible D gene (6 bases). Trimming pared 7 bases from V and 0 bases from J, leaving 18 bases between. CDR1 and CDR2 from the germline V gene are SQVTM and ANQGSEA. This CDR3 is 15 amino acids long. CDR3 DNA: TGCAGCGCGGGGGCAGGGACCCCTTCTAACTATGGCTACACCTTC. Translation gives CSAGAGTPSNYGYTF.

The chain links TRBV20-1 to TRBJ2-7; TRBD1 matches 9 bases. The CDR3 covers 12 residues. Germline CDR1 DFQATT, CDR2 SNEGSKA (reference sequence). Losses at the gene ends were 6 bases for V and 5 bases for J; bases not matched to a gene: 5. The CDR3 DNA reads TGCAGTGCCCTCGACAGGGGGGACGAGCAGTACTTC. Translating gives CSALDRGDEQYF.

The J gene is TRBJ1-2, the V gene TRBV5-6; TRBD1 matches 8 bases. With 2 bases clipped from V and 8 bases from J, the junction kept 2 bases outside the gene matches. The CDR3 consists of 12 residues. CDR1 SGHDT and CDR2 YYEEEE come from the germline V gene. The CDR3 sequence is CASSFGDRGYTF. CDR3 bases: TGTGCCAGCAGCTTTGGGGACAGGGGCTACACCTTC.

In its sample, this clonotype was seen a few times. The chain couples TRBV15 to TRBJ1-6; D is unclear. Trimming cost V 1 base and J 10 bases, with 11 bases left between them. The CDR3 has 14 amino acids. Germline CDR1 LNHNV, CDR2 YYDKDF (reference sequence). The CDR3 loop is CATSRVLEYSPLHF. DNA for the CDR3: TGTGCCACCAGCAGAGTACTGGAGTACTCACCCCTCCACTTT.

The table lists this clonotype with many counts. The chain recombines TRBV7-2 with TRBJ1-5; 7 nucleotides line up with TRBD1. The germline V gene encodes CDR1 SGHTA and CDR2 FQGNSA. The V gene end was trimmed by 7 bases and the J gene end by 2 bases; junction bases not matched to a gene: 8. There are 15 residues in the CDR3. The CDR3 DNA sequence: TGTGCCAGCACCATAGACAGGGCGGGCAATCAGCCCCAGCATTTT. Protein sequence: CASTIDRAGNQPQHF.

CDR3 sequence: CASSPGQGAYYEQYF. For the CDR3, the DNA is TGTGCCAGCAGTCCGGGTCAGGGGGCATACTACGAGCAGTACTTC. This chain links TRBV7-9 with TRBJ2-7, with 8 bases aligning to TRBD1. From germline, CDR1 is SEHNR and CDR2 FQNEAQ (reference sequence). The CDR3 is made up of 15 amino acids. V was pared by 6 bases and J by 3 bases, with 10 bases of the junction left unmatched.

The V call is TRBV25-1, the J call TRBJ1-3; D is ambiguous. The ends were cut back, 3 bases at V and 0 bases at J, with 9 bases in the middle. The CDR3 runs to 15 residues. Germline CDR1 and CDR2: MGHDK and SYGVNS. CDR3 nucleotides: TGTGCCAGCAGTGATGGACGGAACTCTGGAAACACCATATATTTT. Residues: CASSDGRNSGNTIYF.

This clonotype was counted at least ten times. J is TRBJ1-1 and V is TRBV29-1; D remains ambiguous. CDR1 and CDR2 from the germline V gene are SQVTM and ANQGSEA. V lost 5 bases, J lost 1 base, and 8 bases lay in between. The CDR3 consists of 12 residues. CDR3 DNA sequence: TGCAGCGTTCGGGGAGGGAACACTGAAGCTTTCTTT. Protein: CSVRGGNTEAFF. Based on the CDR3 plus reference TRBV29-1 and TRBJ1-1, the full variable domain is SAVISQKPSRDICQRGTSLTIQCQVDSQVTMMFWYRQQPGQSLTLIATANQGSEATYESGFVIDKFPISRPNLTFSTLTVSNMSPEDSSIYLCSVRGGNTEAFFGQGTRLTVV.

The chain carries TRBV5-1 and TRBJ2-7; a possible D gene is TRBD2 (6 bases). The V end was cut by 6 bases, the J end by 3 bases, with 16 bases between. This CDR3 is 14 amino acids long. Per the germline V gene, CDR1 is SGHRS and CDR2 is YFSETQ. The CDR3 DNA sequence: TGCGCCAGCAAAAGGGCGGGATCTAGCTACGAGCAGTACTTC. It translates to CASKRAGSSYEQYF. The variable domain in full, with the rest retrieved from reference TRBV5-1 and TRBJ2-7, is KAGVTQTPRYLIKTRGQQVTLSCSPISGHRSVSWYQQTPGQGLQFLFEYFSETQRNKGNFPGRFSGRQFSNSRSEMNVSTLELGDSALYLCASKRAGSSYEQYFGPGTRLTVT.

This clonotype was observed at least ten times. The CDR3 protein is CASSLPGQGYYGYTF. The CDR3 bases are TGTGCCAGCAGCTTACCCGGACAGGGCTACTATGGCTACACCTTC. This rearrangement joins TRBV11-1 to TRBJ1-2, with 8 bases matching TRBD1. Per germline, CDR1 SGHAT and CDR2 FQDESV (reference sequence). This CDR3 contains 15 residues. The V gene end was trimmed by 2 bases and the J gene end by 3 bases; junction bases not matched to a gene: 5.

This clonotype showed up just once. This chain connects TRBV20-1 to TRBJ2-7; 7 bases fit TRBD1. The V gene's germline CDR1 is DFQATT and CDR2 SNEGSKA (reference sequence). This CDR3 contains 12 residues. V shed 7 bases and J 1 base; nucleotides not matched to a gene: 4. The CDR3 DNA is TGCAGTGGATGGGACAGATCCTACGAGCAGTACTTC. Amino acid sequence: CSGWDRSYEQYF.

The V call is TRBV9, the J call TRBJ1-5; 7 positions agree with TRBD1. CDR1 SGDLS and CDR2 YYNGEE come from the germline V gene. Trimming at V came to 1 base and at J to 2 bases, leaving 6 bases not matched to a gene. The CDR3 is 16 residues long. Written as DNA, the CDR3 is TGTGCCAGCAGCGTAACGGGGACAGAACGCAATCAGCCCCAGCATTTT. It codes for CASSVTGTERNQPQHF.

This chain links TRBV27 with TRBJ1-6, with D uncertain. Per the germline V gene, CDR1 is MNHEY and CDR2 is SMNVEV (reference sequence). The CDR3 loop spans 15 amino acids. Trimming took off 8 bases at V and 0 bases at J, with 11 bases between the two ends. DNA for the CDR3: TGTGCCAGCTTAGACTTGAGCTCCTATAATTCACCCCTCCACTTT. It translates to CASLDLSSYNSPLHF.

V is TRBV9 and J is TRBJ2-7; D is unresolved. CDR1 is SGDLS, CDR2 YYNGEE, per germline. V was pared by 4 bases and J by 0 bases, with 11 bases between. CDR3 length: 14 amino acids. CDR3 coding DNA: TGTGCCAGCAGCCCACTTCGCGTCTCCTACGAGCAGTACTTC. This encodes CASSPLRVSYEQYF.

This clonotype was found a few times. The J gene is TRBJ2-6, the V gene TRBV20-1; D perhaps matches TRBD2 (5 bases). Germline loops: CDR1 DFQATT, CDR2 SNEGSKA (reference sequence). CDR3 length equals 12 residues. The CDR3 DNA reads TGCAGCGCGGGCAGTGGGGCCAACGTCCTGACTTTC. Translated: CSAGSGANVLTF.

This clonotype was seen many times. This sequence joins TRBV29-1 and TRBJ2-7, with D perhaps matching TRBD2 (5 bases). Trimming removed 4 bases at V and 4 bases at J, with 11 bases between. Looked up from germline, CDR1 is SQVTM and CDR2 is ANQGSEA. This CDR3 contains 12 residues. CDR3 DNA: TGCAGCGTTGTAGTCGGGGTATACGAGCAGTACTTC. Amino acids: CSVVVGVYEQYF.

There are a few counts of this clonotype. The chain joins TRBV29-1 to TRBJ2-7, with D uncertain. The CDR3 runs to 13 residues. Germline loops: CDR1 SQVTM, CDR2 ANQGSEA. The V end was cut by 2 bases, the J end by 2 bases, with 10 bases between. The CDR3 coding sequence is TGCAGCGTTGAAACGACGGTTACCTACGAGCAGTACTTC. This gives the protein CSVETTVTYEQYF.

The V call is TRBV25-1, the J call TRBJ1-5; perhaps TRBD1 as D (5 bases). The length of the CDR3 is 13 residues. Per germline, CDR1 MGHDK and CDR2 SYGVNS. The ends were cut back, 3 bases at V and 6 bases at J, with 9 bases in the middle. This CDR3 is CASSEAGSQPQHF. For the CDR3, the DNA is TGTGCCAGCAGTGAGGCAGGGAGTCAGCCCCAGCATTTT.

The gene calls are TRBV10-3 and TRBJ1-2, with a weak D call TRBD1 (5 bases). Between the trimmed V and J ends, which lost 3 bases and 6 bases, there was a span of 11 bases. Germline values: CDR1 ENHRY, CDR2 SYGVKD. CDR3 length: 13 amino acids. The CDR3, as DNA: TGTGCCATCAGTGAAAAGGGGTCTAATGGCTACACCTTC. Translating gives CAISEKGSNGYTF.

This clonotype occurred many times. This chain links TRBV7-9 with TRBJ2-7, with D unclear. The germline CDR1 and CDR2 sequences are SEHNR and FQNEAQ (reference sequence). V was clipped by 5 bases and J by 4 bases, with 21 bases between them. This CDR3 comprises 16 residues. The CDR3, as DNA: TGTGCCAGCAGCCACTCTGGTAGCCCCAAACCATACGAGCAGTACTTC. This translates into CASSHSGSPKPYEQYF.

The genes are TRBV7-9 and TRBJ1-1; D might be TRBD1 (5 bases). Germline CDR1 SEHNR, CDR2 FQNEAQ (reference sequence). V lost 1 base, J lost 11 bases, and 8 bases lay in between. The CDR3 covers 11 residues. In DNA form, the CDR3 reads TGTGCCAGCAGCTTAGGGGGGTATGCTTTCTTT. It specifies CASSLGGYAFF.

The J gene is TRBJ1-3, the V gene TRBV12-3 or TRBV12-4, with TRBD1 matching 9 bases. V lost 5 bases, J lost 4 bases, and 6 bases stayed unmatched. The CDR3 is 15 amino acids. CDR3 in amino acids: CASSPWTGDGNTIYF. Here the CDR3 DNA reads TGTGCCAGCAGTCCATGGACAGGGGACGGAAACACCATATATTTT.

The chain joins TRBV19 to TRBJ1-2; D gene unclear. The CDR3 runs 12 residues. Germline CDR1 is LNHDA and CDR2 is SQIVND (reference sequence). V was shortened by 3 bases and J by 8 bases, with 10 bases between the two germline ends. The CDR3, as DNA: TGTGCCAGTAGTATCGACACTAGCGGCTACACCTTC. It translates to CASSIDTSGYTF.